This T cell receptor beta chain was retrieved from a study of memory B cells and T cells in multiple sclerosis. General study results and limits: Shared clonotype counts depended on differing compartment clone-set sizes and were normalized.

This clone was detected only once. Its antigen is undetermined. Profiling relied on immunoSEQ multiplex PCR, and the TCRdb table lists in-frame clones only, not all of them. This sample has about 32,000 clones, with around 86% found just once. After stimulus-free culture, autoproliferating CFSE-dim and non-proliferating CFSE-high T cells were sequenced separately. Cultures began with roughly 5x10^7 CFSE-labeled PBMCs, unstimulated for 7 to 8 days, with replicate wells pooled. The PBMCs received about 0.5 uM CFSE and serum-free culture with no added stimuli. The clonotype originates from a human donor with multiple sclerosis. Sequencing was done on a sample of PBMCs from blood kept in culture.

The CDR3 bases are TGTGCCTGGAGTGAAGATCCGGGAGGTATAGATACGCAGTATTTT. This encodes CAWSEDPGGIDTQYF. The V gene is TRBV30, the J gene TRBJ2-3; TRBD2 aligns across 7 bases. The CDR3 contains 15 residues. Germline trimming cut 1 base from V and 5 bases from J; bases unmatched to any gene: 9. Germline CDR1 is GTSNPN and CDR2 is SVGIG (reference sequence).